Included here is one T cell receptor (beta chain) sequence, with context. Its cognate antigen has yet to be identified. Base qualities were left out, and no much larger clone turns up one base away. A MiSeq instrument was used for deep resolution sequencing, which targeted depths ranging from 1 in 1 million up to 1 in 200,000 T cells, with coverage averaging 10x for each clonotype. TCR beta libraries were generated with the immunoSEQ hsTCRB Kit. As for the original processing: The data were analyzed with ImmunoSEQ Analyzer and ImmunoSEQ Data Assistant, and V, D and J gene assignments followed IMGT definitions. Clonality was computed as one minus normalized Shannon entropy of productive rearrangement frequencies, ranging from 0 to 1. Public clonotype analysis was restricted to overrepresented clonotypes comprising at least 0.05% of each patient's repertoire. Roughly 12 age-matched healthy donor repertoires from immuneACCESS were used as controls for clonality. TCRdb obtained this table from immuneACCESS and retained in-frame rearrangements with V and J assigned. These tables miss some clones; where compared with another copy, unresolved V genes account for less than half of the shortfall, and the remainder is unexplained. V, J and clone size reflect that table, while D and trimming were determined from the DNA. The sample yields around 310,000 clones; roughly 85% were counted once. The ten largest clones take up roughly 6.3% of the sample.

This record belongs to a study of cytotoxic CD8 clonotypes in ibrutinib-treated CLL (dated by TCRdb to about 2021). About the full investigation: The cohort included roughly 15 treatment-naive and 11 to 12 relapsed/refractory patients; some 18 were IGHV unmutated. On average, each sample had approximately 260,000 productive templates and under 95,000 productive rearrangements. Cryopreserved peripheral blood mononuclear cells were obtained prior to treatment, at the time of response, and at either disease progression or sustained remission. Partial responses were observed in about 24 patients and complete responses in 2; after a median follow-up of around 68 months, remission was maintained in around 14 patients and progression was observed in around twelve. Longitudinal samples were available for about 30% of the roughly 86 trial participants. The response samples were drawn at a median of roughly eleven months into treatment, with a range of about 6 to 40 months. Results the study describes overall, beyond this receptor: At ibrutinib response clonality went up, during sustained remission it held steady, and at progression it dropped back toward baseline. Public clonotypes were rare and either contracted or stayed stable during treatment, and the rise in clonality at ibrutinib response reflected the expansion of private clonotypes. Baseline clonality exceeded that of age-matched healthy donors and correlated strongly with circulating CD8+ T-cell counts. Sampling times were not matched between sustained-remission and progressing patients, and lymph node repertoires were not studied.

The CDR3 holds 16 amino acids from the cysteine to the phenylalanine. Only CDR3 DNA is held: 48 bases, read in frame from base 1. The germline V gene encodes CDR1 SGHDT and CDR2 YYEEEE. The germline V and J ends show losses of 7 bases and 4 bases respectively, and no gene match explains 13 bases of the junction. For TCR beta library preparation, approximately 2 micrograms of genomic DNA was extracted from cryopreserved PBMCs. High-throughput TCR beta sequencing was performed on longitudinal blood samples from CLL patients receiving ibrutinib monotherapy. The patients were enrolled in a single-center, open-label phase 2 trial of ibrutinib monotherapy.

Here the chain combines TRBV5-6 and TRBJ1-2, and 10 junctional nucleotides match TRBD1. The source material was PBMCs, sampled before ibrutinib treatment. The clonotype originates from a human donor with chronic lymphocytic leukemia. The encoded CDR3 is CASDPGTGDSGYGYTF. Read as DNA, the sequence is TGTGCCAGCGATCCCGGGACAGGGGATAGTGGCTATGGCTACACCTTC. This CDR3, with the reference TRBV5-6 and TRBJ1-2 proteins standing in past its ends, gives the full variable domain DAGVTQSPTHLIKTRGQQVTLRCSPKSGHDTVSWYQQALGQGPQFIFQYYEEEERQRGNFPDRFSGHQFPNYSSELNVNALLLGDSALYLCASDPGTGDSGYGYTFGSGTRLTVV.